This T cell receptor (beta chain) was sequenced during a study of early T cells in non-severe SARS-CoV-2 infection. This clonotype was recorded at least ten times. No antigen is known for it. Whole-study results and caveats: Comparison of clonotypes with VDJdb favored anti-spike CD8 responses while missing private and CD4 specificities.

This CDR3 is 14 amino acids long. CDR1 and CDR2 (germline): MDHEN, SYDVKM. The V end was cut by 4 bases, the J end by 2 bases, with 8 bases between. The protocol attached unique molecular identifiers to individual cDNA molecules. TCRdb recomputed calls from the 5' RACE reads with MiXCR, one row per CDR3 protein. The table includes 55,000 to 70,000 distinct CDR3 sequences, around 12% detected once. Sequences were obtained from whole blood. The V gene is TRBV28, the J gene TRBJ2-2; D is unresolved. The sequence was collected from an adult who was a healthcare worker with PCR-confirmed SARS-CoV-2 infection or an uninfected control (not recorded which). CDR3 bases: TGTGCCAGCAGTTGGACCTTAAACACCGGGGAGCTGTTTTTT. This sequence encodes CASSWTLNTGELFF.